This T cell receptor beta chain appears in the sequencing data of a study of cytomegalovirus exposure and HLA in healthy donors. Primers included in the PCR were 60 Vbeta and 13 Jbeta primers. The table came from immunoSEQ multiplex PCR; TCRdb's copy has only in-frame clones and leaves some out. This table holds some 150,000 clones, approximately 83% found once. The germline CDR1 and CDR2 sequences are SGHRS and YFSETQ. J was trimmed by 10 bases and V by 4 bases; bases with no gene match: 12. The CDR3 length is 15 residues. This chain links TRBV5-1 with TRBJ1-5; 9 bases align to TRBD1. The receptor was isolated from a woman aged 18-29 years in good health and CMV-seronegative. What was sequenced was PBMCs. The CDR3 is CASSPGQGPLQPQHF. The CDR3 DNA is TGCGCCAGCAGCCCGGGACAGGGTCCCCTACAACCCCAGCATTTT.